The 22 T cell receptor beta chains below all came from one sample that was sequenced in a study of breast tumors, draining lymph nodes, adjacent tissues. TCRdb itself ran the multiplex PCR reads through MiXCR, one entry per CDR3 protein. Here the sample spans fewer than 15,000 distinct CDR3 sequences, approximately 62% being singletons. The source material was tumor-adjacent breast tissue. The receptors come from a female donor with breast cancer. Some clones in this sample may be carry-over from other donors' samples.

The chain combines TRBV7-9 with TRBJ2-7; no definite D call. The CDR3 totals 12 residues. The V end was cut by 3 bases, the J end by 9 bases, with 12 bases between. Germline V gives CDR1 SEHNR, CDR2 FQNEAQ (reference sequence). The CDR3 protein is CASSFGNFVQYF. CDR3 DNA sequence: TGTGCCAGCAGCTTTGGTAACTTCGTGCAGTACTTC.

This clonotype came up many times. The rearrangement links TRBV12-3 or TRBV12-4 to TRBJ2-1, with D tentatively TRBD2 (5 bases). V shed 6 bases and J shed 3 bases, with 12 bases lying between them. The CDR3 covers 14 residues. The CDR3 sequence is CASSPARDYNEQFF. DNA for the CDR3: TGTGCCAGCAGCCCCGCGAGGGACTACAATGAGCAGTTCTTC.

The J gene is TRBJ1-6, the V gene TRBV24-1; D is perhaps TRBD1 (5 bases). CDR1 and CDR2 from the germline V gene are KGHDR and SFDVKD. The CDR3 is 14 residues long. Trimming pared 2 bases from V and 7 bases from J, leaving 8 bases between. CDR3 in amino acids: CATSDSGRNSPLHF. In DNA form, the CDR3 reads TGTGCCACCAGTGATTCGGGGCGGAATTCACCCCTCCACTTT.

The V gene is TRBV29-1, the J gene TRBJ2-6, with D hard to call. CDR3 length: 14 residues. Germline CDR1 SQVTM, CDR2 ANQGSEA. V was pared by 2 bases and J by 5 bases, with 10 bases between. DNA for the CDR3: TGCAGCGTTGAATCGGGCGAGAGGGCCAACGTCCTGACTTTC. This translates into CSVESGERANVLTF.

Concerning this clonotype: Germline and junction disagree at one end, which may indicate a read error. This rearrangement joins TRBV15 to TRBJ1-2; D may be TRBD1 (5 bases). The CDR3 has 15 residues. Germline V gene lookup returns CDR1 LNHNV and CDR2 YYDKDF (reference sequence). Here the CDR3 reads CASSRDLGWGYGYAF. In DNA, the CDR3 is TGTGCCTCCAGCAGAGACCTCGGGTGGGGCTATGGCTACGCCTTC.

About this clonotype itself: At one boundary the junction diverges from the germline segment, which might be a read error. The J gene is TRBJ2-2, the V gene TRBV6-6, with no clear D. The CDR3 has 14 residues. CDR1 is MNHNY, CDR2 SVGAGI, per germline (reference sequence). The CDR3 loop is CASSHSAVSGELFF. CDR3 nucleotide sequence: TGTGCCAGCAGTCACTCGGCAGTATCCGGGGAGCTGTTTTTT.

As for this clonotype: At one end, the junction sequence differs from germline, possibly due to a read error. The rearrangement uses TRBV6-1 and TRBJ1-2, with D tentatively TRBD1 (5 bases). Looked up from germline, CDR1 is MNHNS and CDR2 is SASEGT. The CDR3 contains 13 residues. CDR3: CASSKQVNDGYTF. The CDR3, as DNA: TGTGCCAGCAGTAAACAGGTTAACGATGGCTACACCTTC.

This sequence joins TRBV10-3 and TRBJ1-3; no definite D call. The length of the CDR3 is 14 residues. Germline-derived CDR1 and CDR2 are ENHRY and SYGVKD. Trimming took off 0 bases at V and 4 bases at J, with 7 bases between the two ends. CDR3 in DNA: TGTGCCATCAGTGAGTCCGGGTCAGGAAACACCATATATTTT. Translated, it gives CAISESGSGNTIYF.

The chain couples TRBV4-2 to TRBJ2-7; 8 nucleotides align to TRBD1. CDR3 length: 16 residues. V gave up 1 base and J gave up 0 bases; unmatched junction bases: 5. The V gene's germline CDR1 is LGHNA and CDR2 YNFKEQ. The CDR3 loop reads CASSQGTGTGSYEQYF. In nucleotides, the CDR3 is TGTGCCAGCAGCCAAGGGACAGGGACCGGCTCCTACGAGCAGTACTTC.

The V call is TRBV19, the J call TRBJ2-3; D might be TRBD2 (6 bases). The CDR3 sequence is 16 residues long. The V gene's germline CDR1 is LNHDA and CDR2 SQIVND (reference sequence). The germline V and J ends were trimmed by 9 bases and 3 bases, with 22 bases remaining between them. CDR3 sequence: CASSWGRERVTDTQYF. In DNA form, the CDR3 reads TGTGCCAGCAGCTGGGGACGGGAGAGGGTGACAGATACGCAGTATTTT.

This clonotype was counted at least ten times. The V call is TRBV7-9, the J call TRBJ2-2, with unresolved D. Germline V CDR1 and CDR2: SEHNR, FQNEAQ (reference sequence). This CDR3 has 14 amino acids. With 5 bases removed from V and 5 bases from J, the gap between germline ends came to 12 bases. The CDR3 is CASSHRAWTGELFF. The CDR3 coding sequence is TGTGCCAGCAGCCACAGAGCTTGGACCGGGGAGCTGTTTTTT.

The chain couples TRBV10-1 to TRBJ2-3; 8 nucleotides agree with TRBD2. Germline loops: CDR1 WNHNN, CDR2 SYGVQD (reference sequence). This CDR3 contains 14 residues. After removal of 9 bases from V and 2 bases from J, the junction contained 7 bases not matched to a gene. The CDR3 DNA reads TGCGCCAGTCGAGCGGGAGAAACCACAGATACGCAGTATTTT. Protein: CASRAGETTDTQYF.

The V gene is TRBV6-5, the J gene TRBJ1-2, with TRBD1 matching 10 bases. The CDR3 consists of 15 residues. Germline values: CDR1 MNHEY, CDR2 SVGAGI. The V segment lost 0 bases and the J segment 7 bases; nucleotides outside the gene matches: 5. CDR3 nucleotides: TGTGCCAGCAGTTACTCGCCCGACAGGGGGCCTGGCTACACCTTC. Translation: CASSYSPDRGPGYTF.

The chain joins TRBV19 to TRBJ2-1; unclear D gene. CDR3 length: 13 residues. The V end lost 6 bases, the J end lost 0 bases, and 6 bases lay between the germline ends. Germline V CDR1 and CDR2: LNHDA, SQIVND (reference sequence). The CDR3 region has the DNA TGTGCCAGTAGCTACGACTCCTACAATGAGCAGTTCTTC. Translated: CASSYDSYNEQFF.

The J gene is TRBJ1-4, the V gene TRBV7-8; no clear D. This CDR3 spans 17 amino acids. V lost 1 base and J lost 5, with 17 bases in between. CDR1 is SGHVS, CDR2 FQNEAQ, per germline. The CDR3 reads CASSLGEGISYNEKLFF. The CDR3 DNA reads as TGTGCCAGCAGCTTAGGAGAGGGTATCTCCTACAATGAAAAACTGTTTTTT.

This clonotype turned up a few times. The chain is built from TRBV7-3 and TRBJ2-5, with D uncertain. CDR1 SGHTA and CDR2 FQGTGA come from the germline V gene. V was trimmed by 1 base and J by 6 bases, leaving 9 bases between them. This CDR3 comprises 13 residues. The CDR3 nucleotides read TGTGCCAGCAGCTTAAGGGCCAGTCAGACCCAGTACTTC. It is translated as CASSLRASQTQYF. The entire variable domain, with the rest obtained from reference TRBV7-3 and TRBJ2-5, is as follows: GAGVSQTPSNKVTEKGKYVELRCDPISGHTALYWYRQSLGQGPEFLIYFQGTGAADDSGLPNDRFFAVRPEGSVSTLKIQRTERGDSAVYLCASSLRASQTQYFGPGTRLLVL.

In the case of this clonotype: A much larger clone lies a single base off, so this may be a read error. This chain joins TRBV14 and TRBJ1-1; D gene unclear. CDR1 and CDR2 from the germline V gene are SGHDN and FVKESK. The CDR3 totals 14 residues. This CDR3 reads CASKVGGWETGAFF. For the CDR3, the DNA is TGTGCCAGCAAGGTGGGAGGGTGGGAGACTGGAGCTTTCTTT. Full variable domain (missing parts from reference TRBV14 and TRBJ1-1): EAGVTQFPSHSVIEKGQTVTLRCDPISGHDNLYWYRRVMGKEIKFLLHFVKESKQDESGMPNNRFLAERTGGTYSTLKVQPAELEDSGVYFCASKVGGWETGAFFGQGTRLTVV.

A word on this clonotype: One end of the junction is discordant with germline, which a read error may explain. The CDR3 bases are TGTGCCAGCAGCCGAGAAGGGACAGGGAACACAAATACGCAGTATTTT. Translation gives CASSREGTGNTNTQYF. This sequence joins TRBV14 and TRBJ2-3; 9 bases line up with TRBD1. The CDR3 has 16 amino acids. Per germline, CDR1 SGHDN and CDR2 FVKESK.

This clonotype showed up many times. The CDR3 sequence is CASSLGGPGNTIYF. The DNA for the CDR3 is TGTGCCAGCAGTCTCGGGGGGCCCGGAAACACCATATATTTT. The chain links TRBV6-2 or TRBV6-3 to TRBJ1-3; possibly TRBD1 for D (6 bases). Germline V gives CDR1 MNHEY, CDR2 SVGEGT. Trimming removed 5 bases at V and 4 bases at J, with 12 bases between. The CDR3 has 14 amino acids.

The chain links TRBV6-6 to TRBJ2-7; 14 bases agree with TRBD2. Germline V CDR1 and CDR2: MNHNY, SVGAGI (reference sequence). This CDR3 comprises 14 residues. J gave up 7 bases and V 6 bases, and 5 bases lay outside the gene matches. The CDR3 nucleotides are TGTGCCAGCAGGACTAGCGGGGGGGCCTTGGAGCAGTACTTC. It codes for CASRTSGGALEQYF.

The genes are TRBV20-1 and TRBJ2-7; D perhaps matches TRBD2 (6 bases). The CDR3 covers 19 residues. Germline V gene lookup returns CDR1 DFQATT and CDR2 SNEGSKA (reference sequence). Trimming removed 1 base from V and 5 bases from J, with 30 bases in between. The CDR3 nucleotides are TGCAGTGCTAGAGCCCCTTGGGATTCTACGCACGGGAGTCGCGACGAGCAGTACTTC. The encoded protein is CSARAPWDSTHGSRDEQYF.

The rearrangement uses TRBV20-1 and TRBJ2-5, with 10 bases aligning to TRBD2. CDR1 DFQATT and CDR2 SNEGSKA come from the germline V gene (reference sequence). J gave up 5 bases and V 1 base, and 16 bases lay outside the gene matches. The CDR3 extends over 18 amino acids. Here the CDR3 reads CSARARPGLAQSAETQYF. CDR3 sequence (DNA): TGCAGTGCTAGAGCTCGACCGGGACTAGCGCAATCTGCGGAGACCCAGTACTTC.